The 18 T cell receptor beta chains below come from one sample, sequenced in a study of T cells after yellow fever vaccination. MiXCR was run by TCRdb on the 5' RACE reads, yielding one entry per CDR3 protein. This sample carries some 160,000 distinct CDR3 sequences, about a tenth of them seen once, and the ten largest clones take roughly 33%. This material consisted of CD8+ T cells sorted from PBMCs, taken 45 days after the yellow fever booster vaccination. The receptors shown here come from a man between 18 and 29 years old who received the YFV17D yellow fever vaccine.

This sequence joins TRBV24-1 and TRBJ2-5; TRBD2 agrees at 10 bases. V lost 10 bases and J lost 5; bases outside the gene matches: 6. Looked up from germline, CDR1 is KGHDR and CDR2 is SFDVKD. This CDR3 spans 13 amino acids. The CDR3 DNA sequence: TGTGCCACGCAGCGGGGGGGCCTTGAGACCCAGTACTTC. Protein product: CATQRGGLETQYF.

There are a few counts of this clonotype. CDR3 in amino acids: CASSSGRLLDEQYF. The DNA for the CDR3 is TGTGCCAGCAGCTCCGGACGGCTACTAGACGAGCAGTACTTC. This chain uses TRBV9 with TRBJ2-7, with D possibly TRBD2 on 5 matching bases. The V and J ends lost 4 bases and 5 bases respectively, with 16 bases between them. The CDR3 totals 14 residues. Germline V gene lookup returns CDR1 SGDLS and CDR2 YYNGEE.

This clonotype appeared a few times. CDR3 coding DNA: TGTGCCAGCAGCGATTCCCACAGGGGTGGGTTGTGTCACGAGCAGTACGTC. Residues: CASSDSHRGGLCHEQYV. The chain joins TRBV9 to TRBJ2-7, with TRBD1 matching over 7 bases. Trimming removed 3 bases from V and 5 bases from J; junction bases left unmatched: 17. The CDR3 is made up of 17 amino acids. From germline, CDR1 is SGDLS and CDR2 YYNGEE.

The chain joins TRBV29-1 to TRBJ1-2; D might be TRBD1 (6 bases). Germline CDR1 reads SQVTM; CDR2 reads ANQGSEA. The CDR3 covers 13 residues. V was trimmed by 0 bases and J by 5 bases, leaving 10 bases between them. DNA for the CDR3: TGCAGCGTTGAAGAAGGGACAACTTATGGCTACACCTTC. It is translated as CSVEEGTTYGYTF.

This rearrangement joins TRBV11-2 to TRBJ1-6, with TRBD1 matching over 10 bases. Germline V gene lookup returns CDR1 SGHAT and CDR2 FQNNGV. This CDR3 region has 15 residues. Germline trimming cut 5 bases from V and 7 bases from J; bases unmatched to any gene: 5. This CDR3 is CASSLADRGNSPLHF. The CDR3, as DNA: TGTGCCAGCAGCCTAGCGGACAGGGGGAATTCACCCCTCCACTTT.

The table lists this clonotype with many counts. The rearrangement uses TRBV19 and TRBJ2-7; a possible D gene is TRBD2 (6 bases). Germline lookup yields CDR1 LNHDA and CDR2 SQIVND (reference sequence). The V end was cut by 1 base, the J end by 0 bases, with 7 bases between. The CDR3 has 14 residues. CDR3 bases: TGTGCCAGTAGTATAGCGGGAGCCTCCTACGAGCAGTACTTC. Translating it yields CASSIAGASYEQYF.

The rearrangement uses TRBV6-6 and TRBJ2-3, with D unclear. V was trimmed by 4 bases and J by 0 bases, leaving 8 bases between them. CDR1 and CDR2 (germline): MNHNY, SVGAGI (reference sequence). The CDR3 is 14 residues long. The CDR3 nucleotides read TGTGCCAGCAGTTTTACACGTAGCACAGATACGCAGTATTTT. Translation: CASSFTRSTDTQYF.

The rearrangement links TRBV12-3 or TRBV12-4 to TRBJ1-5; no clear D. CDR3 size: 16 residues. Trimming cost V 0 bases and J 4 bases, with 13 bases left between them. The CDR3 loop reads CASSLAAALGNQPQHF. In nucleotides, the CDR3 is TGTGCCAGCAGTTTAGCGGCCGCCCTAGGAAATCAGCCCCAGCATTTT.

The chain is built from TRBV28 and TRBJ2-2; 7 bases map to TRBD1. The CDR3 has 19 amino acids. V dropped 6 bases and J dropped 3; count of bases not matched to a gene: 19. CDR1 is MDHEN, CDR2 SYDVKM, per germline. CDR3 coding DNA: TGTGCCAGCAGGACCAACAGGGGAAAAACAGTGTTGGACACCGGGGAGCTGTTTTTT. This gives the protein CASRTNRGKTVLDTGELFF.

At least ten counts were recorded for this clonotype. The chain couples TRBV27 to TRBJ2-3; 9 bases line up with TRBD1. Germline-derived CDR1 and CDR2 are MNHEY and SMNVEV (reference sequence). The V gene end was trimmed by 5 bases and the J gene end by 5 bases; junction bases not matched to a gene: 11. CDR3 size: 16 residues. As DNA, the CDR3 is TGTGCCAGCAGTGACATCCGGGACAGGGTTTTAGATACGCAGTATTTT. It encodes CASSDIRDRVLDTQYF.

This clonotype was recorded many times. The chain employs TRBV6-2 or TRBV6-3 and TRBJ1-1; tentative D call: TRBD1 (6 bases). The length of the CDR3 is 14 residues. Trimming cost V 6 bases and J 0 bases, with 11 bases left between them. CDR1 and CDR2 (germline): MNHEY, SVGEGT. CDR3 coding DNA: TGTGCCAGCAGCCTGGGACATCTGAACACTGAAGCTTTCTTT. It encodes CASSLGHLNTEAFF.

This clonotype was recorded many times. Germline is not matched at one junction end, which may reflect a read error. The rearrangement joins TRBV12-5 to TRBJ2-5; 12 positions match TRBD2. Germline assignment: CDR1 LGHNT and CDR2 FRNRAP. This CDR3 has 17 amino acids. CDR3 sequence: CASGQLAGGINEESQYF. The DNA of the CDR3 is TGTGCTAGTGGTCAACTAGCGGGGGGAATAAATGAAGAGAGCCAGTACTTC.

This clonotype occurred a few times. The CDR3 spells CASSPSGGSYEQYF. CDR3 DNA: TGTGCCAGCAGCCCGAGCGGAGGCTCCTACGAGCAGTACTTC. The V gene is TRBV7-6, the J gene TRBJ2-7; perhaps TRBD2 as D (5 bases). V gave up 5 bases and J gave up 0 bases, with 11 bases separating them. The CDR3 loop spans 14 amino acids. The germline V gene encodes CDR1 SGHVS and CDR2 FNYEAQ.

The J gene is TRBJ2-5, the V gene TRBV4-1; 7 positions agree with TRBD2. Germline assignment: CDR1 MGHRA and CDR2 YSYEKL. V trimming: 0 bases; J trimming: 2 bases; junction bases outside the gene matches: 6. CDR3 length equals 16 residues. This CDR3 is CASSQETSPIQETQYF. Written as DNA, the CDR3 is TGCGCCAGCAGCCAAGAGACTAGCCCTATTCAAGAGACCCAGTACTTC.

This clonotype was observed at least ten times. The V gene is TRBV4-1, the J gene TRBJ2-2; no clear D. V was trimmed by 1 base and J by 8 bases, leaving 5 bases between them. Germline V gene data show CDR1 as MGHRA and CDR2 as YSYEKL. The CDR3 is 12 amino acids. CDR3 loop: CASSQARGELFF. The DNA for the CDR3 is TGCGCCAGCAGCCAAGCGCGAGGGGAGCTGTTTTTT.

The rearrangement uses TRBV29-1 and TRBJ1-1; unclear D gene. The CDR3 loop spans 15 amino acids. Looked up from germline, CDR1 is SQVTM and CDR2 is ANQGSEA. V lost 0 bases to trimming and J lost 6 bases, with 17 bases between them. CDR3 loop: CSVEDWGAEVAEAFF. In DNA form, the CDR3 reads TGCAGCGTTGAAGATTGGGGAGCCGAGGTCGCTGAAGCTTTCTTT.

The gene calls are TRBV4-2 and TRBJ2-7; D might be TRBD1 or TRBD2, each matching 5 bases. This CDR3 is built from 15 residues. The germline gives CDR1 LGHNA, CDR2 YNFKEQ. V lost 1 base, J lost 4 bases, and 14 bases lay in between. The CDR3 sequence is CASSQVYGARYEQYF. CDR3 nucleotides: TGTGCCAGCAGCCAAGTATACGGGGCGAGGTACGAGCAGTACTTC.

In its sample, this clonotype was seen many times. The chain carries TRBV5-1 and TRBJ2-2, with 7 bases that match TRBD1. V was pared by 7 bases and J by 0 bases, with 12 bases of the junction left unmatched. CDR1 and CDR2 from the germline V gene are SGHRS and YFSETQ. CDR3 length: 17 amino acids. CDR3 sequence (DNA): TGCGCCAGCGGCCTTCGACAGGGACCTACGAACACCGGGGAGCTGTTTTTT. Amino acid sequence: CASGLRQGPTNTGELFF.